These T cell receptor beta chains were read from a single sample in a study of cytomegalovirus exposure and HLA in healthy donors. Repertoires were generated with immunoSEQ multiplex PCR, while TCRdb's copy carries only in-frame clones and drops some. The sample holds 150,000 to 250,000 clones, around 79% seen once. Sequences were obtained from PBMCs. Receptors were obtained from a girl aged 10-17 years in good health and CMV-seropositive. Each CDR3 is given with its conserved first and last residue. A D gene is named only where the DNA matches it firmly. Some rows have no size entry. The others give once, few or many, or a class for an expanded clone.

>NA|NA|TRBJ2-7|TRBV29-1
CSVETTRGSAGSYEQYF
TGCAGCGTTGAAACGACCCGAGGGAGTGCTGGCTCCTACGAGCAGTACTTC
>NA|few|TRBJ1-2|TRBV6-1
CASSVGHETGNYGYTF
TGTGCCAGCAGTGTAGGACACGAGACAGGAAACTATGGCTACACCTTC
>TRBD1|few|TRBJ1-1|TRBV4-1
CASSPWTGSGTEAFF
TGCGCCAGCAGCCCGTGGACAGGGAGCGGCACTGAAGCTTTCTTT
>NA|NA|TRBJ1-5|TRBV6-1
CASSGQTGMYPPQHF
TGTGCCAGCAGTGGTCAGACAGGCATGTACCCGCCCCAGCATTTT
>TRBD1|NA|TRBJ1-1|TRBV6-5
CASSYGRGLAAFF
TGTGCCAGCAGTTACGGCAGGGGGCTAGCAGCTTTCTTT
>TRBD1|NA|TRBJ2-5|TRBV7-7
CASSRLGQGRETQYF
TGTGCCAGCAGCCGACTAGGACAGGGCCGGGAGACCCAGTACTTC
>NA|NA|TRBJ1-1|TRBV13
CASSPRTVGNTEAFF
TGTGCCAGCAGCCCCCGAACAGTTGGGAACACTGAAGCTTTCTTT
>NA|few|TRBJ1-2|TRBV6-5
CASSYRAGRFYGYTF
TGTGCCAGCAGTTACAGGGCGGGACGGTTCTATGGCTACACCTTC
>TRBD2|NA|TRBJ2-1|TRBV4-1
CASSQVAGGPHEQFF
TGCGCCAGCAGCCAAGTAGCGGGGGGGCCCCATGAGCAGTTCTTC
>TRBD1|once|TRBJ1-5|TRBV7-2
CASSVRDRSQPQHF
TGTGCCAGCAGCGTCCGGGACAGGAGCCAGCCCCAGCATTTT
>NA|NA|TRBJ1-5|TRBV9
CASSVDGSNQPQHF
TGTGCCAGCAGCGTAGACGGGAGCAATCAGCCCCAGCATTTT
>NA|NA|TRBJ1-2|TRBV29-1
CSVGGANYGYTF
TGCAGCGTTGGCGGAGCAAACTATGGCTACACCTTC
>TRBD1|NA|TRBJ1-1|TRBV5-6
CASSRGQTNTEAFF
TGTGCCAGCAGCCGGGGACAGACGAACACTGAAGCTTTCTTT
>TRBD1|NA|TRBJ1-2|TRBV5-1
CASSPGQGSYTF
TGCGCCAGCAGCCCCGGACAGGGCAGCTACACCTTC
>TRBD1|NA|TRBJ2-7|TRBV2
CASIWDRVDEQYF
TGTGCCAGCATCTGGGACAGGGTCGACGAGCAGTACTTC
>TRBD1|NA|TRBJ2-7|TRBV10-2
CASVFGQGAGEQYF
TGCGCCAGCGTTTTTGGGCAGGGGGCAGGGGAGCAGTACTTC
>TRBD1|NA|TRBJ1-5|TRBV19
CASSPRTGFTQNQPQHF
TGTGCCAGTAGTCCCCGGACAGGATTTACCCAGAATCAGCCCCAGCATTTT
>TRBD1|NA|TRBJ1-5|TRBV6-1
CASSGPTGGSSNQPQHF
TGTGCCAGCAGTGGCCCTACAGGGGGTTCGAGCAATCAGCCCCAGCATTTT
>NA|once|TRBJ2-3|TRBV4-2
CASSRQPPGGQDTQYF
TGTGCCAGCAGCCGCCAGCCCCCGGGGGGCCAAGATACGCAGTATTTT
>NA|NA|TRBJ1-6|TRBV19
CASSIGRSGSYNSPLHF
TGTGCCAGTAGTATAGGGCGGTCGGGCTCCTATAATTCACCCCTCCACTTT
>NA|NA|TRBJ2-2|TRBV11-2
CASSLGPEGAAGELFF
TGTGCCAGCAGCTTAGGCCCGGAGGGGGCCGCCGGGGAGCTGTTTTTT
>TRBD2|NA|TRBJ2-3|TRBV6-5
CASSLAGTSTDTQYF
TGTGCCAGCAGTCTAGCGGGGACTAGCACAGATACGCAGTATTTT